This T cell receptor (beta chain) was sequenced in a study of regulatory T cells in long-lasting Graves disease. iRepertoire HTBI primers and Arm-PCR of CDR3 regions built TCR beta libraries. TCRdb processed the multiplex PCR reads anew with MiXCR; each CDR3 protein has one entry. The table has approximately 400,000 distinct CDR3 sequences, 15% seen once; the top ten hold approximately 15%. Points on this clonotype: The antigen is not known.

Time point defined: newly diagnosed GD, antithyroid drugs for less than 3 months. Making the TCR library involved RNA that had been extracted from PBMCs. Clinicians diagnosed Graves' disease using American Thyroid Association guidelines. Findings and limits, study-wide: Segments TRBV28, TRBJ1-2 and TRBJ2-5 showed preferential usage in persistent disease.

The CDR3 totals 13 residues. V was trimmed by 3 bases and J by 7 bases, leaving 12 bases between them. This sample was also put to use in a study of T cells in Graves' hyperthyroidism and ophthalmopathy.

Specimen: peripheral blood mononuclear cells (PBMCs), collected at new diagnosis, from a patient treated with antithyroid drugs. This chain links TRBV12-3 or TRBV12-4 with TRBJ1-2; no firm D call. The source is a young woman with Graves disease. The CDR3 sequence is CASSFSGLGGYTF. The CDR3 DNA reads as TGTGCCAGCAGTTTTTCCGGGCTGGGTGGCTACACCTTC.